This entry describes one TCR beta chain. Its matching antigen is unknown. This entry is derived from a study of shared clonotypes between healthy human individuals. Findings and limits, study-wide: Sampling used blood alone; tissue repertoires probably differ. When compared with the clonotypes that were shared by all four sorted-subset donors, the non-shared clonotypes turned out to have lower generation probabilities.

Looked up from germline, CDR1 is MNHEY and CDR2 is SMNVEV (reference sequence). The ends lost 0 bases at V and 3 bases at J; junction bases unmatched: 4. This CDR3 has 15 amino acids. Naive CD8 populations comprised CD45RO-negative cells positively selected for CCR7, excluding terminally differentiated effector memory CD45RA+ cells. The data were produced by immunoSEQ multiplex PCR, yet TCRdb's version contains in-frame clones alone and is incomplete. The sample carries about 2,100,000 clones, roughly 91% recorded once. Sequenced: naive CD8+ T cells from PBMCs. The chain is built from TRBV27 and TRBJ2-7; 8 bases map to TRBD1. The source of this sequence is a man younger than 35 in good health. Some clones in this sample may be carry-over from other donors' samples. CDR3 DNA: TGTGCCAGCAGTTTATCACCAGGGGGCCTCTACGAGCAGTACTTC. As protein: CASSLSPGGLYEQYF.